One and the same sample provided the 28 T cell receptor beta chains below, sequenced in a study of blood T cell repertoires in COVID-19 (dated by TCRdb to 2018 to 2021). Library prep was done by the immunoSEQ multiplex PCR assay. The immuneACCESS repertoire file appears here via TCRdb, limited to in-frame rearrangements. These files lack a portion of the clones; in checked studies, under half of the deficit traces to unresolved V genes, and the cause of the others is not known. The table for this sample lists around 300,000 clones; about 90% of them were counted only once. Approximately 4.3% of the sample lies in the top ten. Sequences were obtained from PBMCs or T cells enriched from blood (not recorded which). The receptors derive from a woman aged 18-29 years with acute COVID-19.

This clone was picked up one time. The V call is TRBV28, the J call TRBJ1-6; D gene uncertain. Germline loops: CDR1 MDHEN, CDR2 SYDVKM. This CDR3 spans 14 amino acids. The V end lost 7 bases, the J end lost 4 bases, and 11 bases lay between the germline ends. CDR3 in DNA: TGTGCCAGCATCTCGGAGGCTTATAATTCACCCCTCCACTTT. Encoded protein: CASISEAYNSPLHF.

The DNA for the CDR3 is TGTGCCAGCAGGTCCGACAGGGACACTGAAGCTTTCTTT. This translates into CASRSDRDTEAFF. The rearrangement links TRBV6-5 to TRBJ1-1; 7 nucleotides match TRBD1. Germline CDR1 MNHEY, CDR2 SVGAGI. This CDR3 has 13 amino acids. V shed 6 bases, J shed 3 bases, and the junction held 4 bases outside the gene matches.

The sample holds a few counts of this clone. The chain carries TRBV9 and TRBJ2-6; TRBD1 matches 8 bases. The germline CDR1 and CDR2 sequences are SGDLS and YYNGEE. V was clipped by 4 bases and J by 2 bases; unmatched bases: 8. CDR3 length equals 17 residues. The CDR3 is CASSLLGTGAGANVLTF. CDR3 sequence (DNA): TGTGCCAGCAGCCTACTAGGGACAGGTGCTGGGGCCAACGTCCTGACTTTC.

The rearrangement links TRBV28 to TRBJ1-6; TRBD1 matches at 9 bases. The germline V gene encodes CDR1 MDHEN and CDR2 SYDVKM. The ends lost 4 bases at V and 8 bases at J; junction bases unmatched: 6. There are 15 residues in the CDR3. The CDR3 spells CASSYGQGHDSPLHF. The CDR3 nucleotides are TGTGCCAGCAGTTACGGACAGGGGCATGATTCACCCCTCCACTTT.

The chain joins TRBV10-3 to TRBJ1-4; D is unclear. Germline V lookup: CDR1 ENHRY, CDR2 SYGVKD. The CDR3 consists of 13 residues. V was clipped by 8 bases and J by 3 bases, with 10 bases between them. The CDR3 here is CAISPSANEKLFF. The CDR3 region has the DNA TGTGCCATCTCCCCCTCCGCTAATGAAAAACTGTTTTTT.

Remarks on this clone: The same CDR3 can be traced to other DNA sequences in this sample. The V gene is TRBV5-1, the J gene TRBJ1-4; the match to TRBD1 covers 7 bases. CDR3 size: 15 residues. CDR1 and CDR2 from the germline V gene are SGHRS and YFSETQ. The V segment lost 0 bases and the J segment 5 bases; nucleotides outside the gene matches: 4. The CDR3 DNA is TGCGCCAGCAGCTTGGGGGGACAGCCAAATGAAAAACTGTTTTTT. It is translated as CASSLGGQPNEKLFF.

This rearrangement joins TRBV6-6 to TRBJ2-7; possible D gene TRBD2, 5 bases. CDR3 size: 15 residues. Trimming left V 2 bases short and J 0 bases short, with 11 bases between. Germline V gene data show CDR1 as MNHNY and CDR2 as SVGAGI (reference sequence). The CDR3 sequence: CASSYQRSSSYEQYF. The DNA for the CDR3 is TGTGCCAGCAGTTACCAGCGGAGCAGCTCCTACGAGCAGTACTTC.

The chain carries TRBV5-1 and TRBJ2-5; TRBD2 matches 16 bases. The CDR3 loop spans 17 amino acids. In germline, CDR1 is SGHRS, CDR2 YFSETQ. V lost 4 bases to trimming and J lost 4 bases; unmatched junction nucleotides: 7. The CDR3 region has the DNA TGCGCCAGCAGCCCGGGACTAGCGGGAGGGCCGAGAGAGACCCAGTACTTC. The encoded protein is CASSPGLAGGPRETQYF. Drawing the rest from reference TRBV5-1 and TRBJ2-5, the complete variable domain is KAGVTQTPRYLIKTRGQQVTLSCSPISGHRSVSWYQQTPGQGLQFLFEYFSETQRNKGNFPGRFSGRQFSNSRSEMNVSTLELGDSALYLCASSPGLAGGPRETQYFGPGTRLLVL.

The chain carries TRBV6-5 and TRBJ1-5, with 7 bases that match TRBD1. The CDR3 length is 13 residues. Losses at the gene ends were 6 bases for V and 7 bases for J; bases not matched to a gene: 6. Germline CDR1 MNHEY, CDR2 SVGAGI. This chain's CDR3 is CASSNRQGQPQHF. The CDR3 nucleotides are TGTGCCAGCAGCAACCGACAGGGACAGCCCCAGCATTTT.

The chain joins TRBV11-2 to TRBJ2-2, with 8 positions matching TRBD1. The CDR3 covers 15 residues. Trimming cost V 3 bases and J 4 bases; bases outside gene matches: 4. Germline-derived CDR1 and CDR2 are SGHAT and FQNNGV. The CDR3 sequence is CASSLIRGRTGELFF. CDR3 DNA sequence: TGTGCCAGCAGCTTGATCAGGGGGCGCACCGGGGAGCTGTTTTTT.

The rearrangement uses TRBV3-1 (or the pseudogene TRBV3-2) and TRBJ2-5; tentatively, D is TRBD2 (6 bases). The CDR3 is made up of 14 amino acids. From germline, CDR1 is LGHDT and CDR2 YNNKEL (reference sequence). V was clipped by 4 bases and J by 4 bases, with 13 bases between them. The CDR3 DNA is TGTGCCAGCAGCCCCACGGGTAGCGGAGAGACCCAGTACTTC. Encoded protein: CASSPTGSGETQYF.

The rearrangement uses TRBV7-9 and TRBJ1-2, with D uncertain. Germline V gives CDR1 SEHNR, CDR2 FQNEAQ (reference sequence). V lost 3 bases and J 3 bases, leaving 14 bases between the germline ends. The CDR3 is 15 residues long. The CDR3 protein is CASSFVVLEDYGYTF. CDR3 coding DNA: TGTGCCAGCAGCTTTGTAGTCTTGGAGGACTATGGCTACACCTTC.

The chain employs TRBV11-3 and TRBJ2-5; D possibly corresponds to TRBD1 (6 bases). Trimming took 1 base from V and 0 from J, leaving 12 bases between them. The CDR3 spans 16 residues. Germline lookup yields CDR1 SGHNT and CDR2 YENEEA. CDR3 protein: CASSLGGTRYQETQYF. The CDR3 DNA reads as TGTGCCAGCAGCTTAGGAGGGACAAGGTACCAAGAGACCCAGTACTTC.

The gene calls are TRBV29-1 and TRBJ1-1, with a possible D match to TRBD1 (6 bases). Germline V lookup: CDR1 SQVTM, CDR2 ANQGSEA. Trimming cost V 6 bases and J 3 bases, with 17 bases left between them. CDR3 length equals 14 residues. This chain's CDR3 is CSVRQANKDTEAFF. The CDR3, as DNA: TGCAGCGTCCGACAGGCAAATAAGGACACTGAAGCTTTCTTT.

The V gene is TRBV28, the J gene TRBJ1-5; the D gene is possibly TRBD1 (6 bases). From germline, CDR1 is MDHEN and CDR2 SYDVKM. Trimming removed 7 bases at V and 6 bases at J, with 16 bases between. This CDR3 is 14 amino acids long. CDR3 sequence: CASILSGGFQPQHF. The CDR3 DNA follows: TGTGCCAGCATCCTCTCGGGGGGCTTTCAGCCCCAGCATTTT.

There are a few counts of this clone. V and J are TRBV11-3 and TRBJ1-2; 7 nucleotides agree with TRBD1. The germline gives CDR1 SGHNT, CDR2 YENEEA. Trimming at V came to 2 bases and at J to 6 bases, leaving 3 bases not matched to a gene. The CDR3 has 13 amino acids. CDR3 sequence: CASSLTGANGYTF. DNA of the CDR3: TGTGCCAGCAGCTTAACAGGGGCGAATGGCTACACCTTC.

The chain joins TRBV11-2 to TRBJ1-4, with 9 bases fitting TRBD1. The CDR3 runs to 16 residues. J lost 6 bases, V lost 5 bases, and 10 bases had no gene match. Germline V gene data show CDR1 as SGHAT and CDR2 as FQNNGV. The CDR3 DNA is TGTGCCAGCAGCCCTTTCGGACAGGGGAGGGATGAAAAACTGTTTTTT. Translation: CASSPFGQGRDEKLFF.

This chain joins TRBV7-9 and TRBJ1-2; D is unresolved. V was clipped by 4 bases and J by 8 bases, with 20 bases between them. Per germline, CDR1 SEHNR and CDR2 FQNEAQ (reference sequence). The CDR3 length is 15 residues. CDR3 sequence (DNA): TGTGCCAGCAGCTCTAGGACTGGTGGGAATAAGGGCTACACCTTC. It specifies CASSSRTGGNKGYTF.

The rearrangement uses TRBV5-4 and TRBJ1-1; no reliable D call. CDR1 and CDR2 (germline): SGHNT, YYREEE (reference sequence). V shed 0 bases and J shed 3 bases, with 3 bases lying between them. This CDR3 is built from 12 residues. CDR3 protein: CASSLDYTEAFF. CDR3 in DNA: TGTGCCAGCAGCTTGGACTACACTGAAGCTTTCTTT.

The chain combines TRBV12-3 or TRBV12-4 with TRBJ2-7; 7 positions match TRBD1. The CDR3 contains 13 residues. Unmatched junction bases numbered 9, after V lost 7 bases and J lost 6 bases. CDR3 amino acids: CASNYDRAGEQYF. The CDR3 DNA follows: TGTGCCAGCAATTACGACAGGGCTGGCGAGCAGTACTTC.

This chain connects TRBV5-6 to TRBJ1-1; unclear D gene. With 2 bases removed from V and 4 bases from J, the gap between germline ends came to 12 bases. This CDR3 is built from 14 residues. Germline V lookup: CDR1 SGHDT, CDR2 YYEEEE. In DNA form, the CDR3 reads TGTGCCAGCAGCTTCAGGAGGCAGTTCACTGAAGCTTTCTTT. This encodes CASSFRRQFTEAFF.

This clone was detected only once. The V call is TRBV3-1 (or the pseudogene TRBV3-2), the J call TRBJ1-2, with D possibly TRBD1 on 6 matching bases. This CDR3 is built from 15 residues. V was shortened by 8 bases and J by 4 bases, with 20 bases between the two germline ends. Germline values: CDR1 LGHDT, CDR2 YNNKEL (reference sequence). Here the CDR3 DNA reads TGTGCCAGCTCCTCAGGGGCCATCCCCGTCTATGGCTACACCTTC. It encodes CASSSGAIPVYGYTF.

The CDR3 DNA reads TGTGCCAGCAGCCCCCGTTATGTGCGGCCAGCTAACTATGGCTACACCTTC. Translated: CASSPRYVRPANYGYTF. The chain is built from TRBV11-2 and TRBJ1-2; D gene ambiguous. Per the germline V gene, CDR1 is SGHAT and CDR2 is FQNNGV. The CDR3 runs to 17 residues. V lost 5 bases and J 0 bases, leaving 19 bases between the germline ends.

This chain uses TRBV10-3 with TRBJ1-2, with 7 bases identical to TRBD1. The CDR3 totals 13 residues. Trimming removed 3 bases from V and 4 bases from J; junction bases left unmatched: 2. Per germline, CDR1 ENHRY and CDR2 SYGVKD. The CDR3 nucleotides are TGTGCCATCAGTGACCGGGACAGCTATGGCTACACCTTC. It specifies CAISDRDSYGYTF.

Only one count was recorded for this clone. The chain employs TRBV5-1 and TRBJ2-2; the match to TRBD1 covers 9 bases. The CDR3 is 16 residues long. CDR1 and CDR2 (germline): SGHRS, YFSETQ. With V trimmed by 0 bases and J by 4 bases, 4 bases remained unmatched. CDR3 residues: CASSLGRQGGTGELFF. In DNA, the CDR3 is TGCGCCAGCAGCTTGGGACGACAGGGGGGCACCGGGGAGCTGTTTTTT.

The chain employs TRBV2 and TRBJ2-1, with 8 bases that match TRBD1. V lost 8 bases, J lost 2 bases, and 5 bases stayed unmatched. The CDR3 is 14 residues long. Germline V lookup: CDR1 SNHLY, CDR2 FYNNEI. Written as DNA, the CDR3 is TGTGCCAGCCGACAGGGGACCACCTACAATGAGCAGTTCTTC. It translates to CASRQGTTYNEQFF.

The rearrangement joins TRBV6-1 to TRBJ2-1; 7 positions match TRBD2. This CDR3 is 15 amino acids long. The trim removed 1 base at V and 8 bases at J, leaving 8 bases unmatched. Germline V gives CDR1 MNHNS, CDR2 SASEGT. CDR3 nucleotides: TGTGCCAGCAGTGAAGAAGGGAGGGGAATGGATGAGCAGTTCTTC. This encodes CASSEEGRGMDEQFF.

The V call is TRBV19, the J call TRBJ1-4; no definite D call. V dropped 8 bases and J dropped 7 bases, with 14 bases sitting between them. The CDR3 contains 13 residues. The V gene's germline CDR1 is LNHDA and CDR2 SQIVND (reference sequence). In DNA, the CDR3 is TGTGCCAGTTCGTACTTCCGCGGTGAAAAACTGTTTTTT. The encoded protein is CASSYFRGEKLFF. Full variable domain (rest looked up from reference TRBV19 and TRBJ1-4): DGGITQSPKYLFRKEGQNVTLSCEQNLNHDAMYWYRQDPGQGLRLIYYSQIVNDFQKGDIAEGYSVSREKKESFPLTVTSAQKNPTAFYLCASSYFRGEKLFFGSGTQLSVL.